This TCR beta chain emerged from a study of shared clonotypes between healthy human individuals (TCRdb year 2020). Looking at the study overall: The cohort included three men and a couple of women between 18 and 49 years of age. Each donor's leukapheresis produced roughly between roughly 0.85 and 9.5 billion PBMCs. To increase sequencing depth and limit assay-specific biases, TCR repertoire library preparation and sequencing were carried out by different laboratories using diverse techniques. To estimate repertoire size and how much clonotype sharing occurs between individuals, the study deeply sequenced the blood TCR repertoires of five healthy adults. Per donor, three plates each were used for CD4 naive and CD4 memory, two for CD8 naive, and one for CD8 memory. What the research found in general, with its limitations: Pairwise subsampling led to the expectation that sequencing depth would affect the degree of clonotype sharing among donors. The small number of donors limited the genetic and exposure-history diversity represented. Estimated clonotype richness was generally larger for naive than for memory subsets. Compared with non-shared clonotypes, clonotypes shared by all four sorted-subset donors had higher generation probabilities. Only blood was sampled, and tissue TCR repertoires likely differ from those in blood. Across a few donors, approximately 5% of naive CD4, approximately 3.6% of naive CD8, 2% to 2.5% of memory CD4, and 0.4% to 0.45% of memory CD8 clonotypes were shared. Incomplete sequencing was indicated by rarefaction of sorted-subset datasets, despite the large sequencing depth.

Donors were healthy HIV-negative adults with no recently reported acute infections or vaccinations. All donors were Caucasian adults living in Nashville, Tennessee, USA. CD4+ T cells were enriched by magnetic negative selection; naive cells were then positively selected on CD45RA, and the negative fraction formed the memory subset. After blood collection by leukapheresis, PBMCs were isolated using Ficoll-Histopaque density gradient centrifugation and then cryopreserved in the vapor phase of liquid nitrogen. Analytical flow cytometry was used to check the purity and quantity of each magnetically sorted T cell population. From each sorted fraction, genomic DNA was isolated and quantified by UV absorbance on a Nanodrop 2000c. Via the germline V gene, CDR1 is MDHEN and CDR2 SYDVKM. V and J lose 4 bases and 1 base, and a span of 15 bases separates them. There are 16 amino acids in the CDR3, from cysteine to phenylalanine inclusive. Only the CDR3 DNA is retained, 48 bases long and in frame from the first base.

TCR CDR3 regions were amplified from genomic DNA by multiplex PCR using the deep immunoSEQ assay. Extracted genomic DNA from each cell subset was spread evenly across all wells of several immunoSEQ 96-well plates, with each plate serving as a replicate. For sorted subsets, approximately 0.2 ug of genomic DNA, equivalent to tens of thousands of T cell genomes, went into each replicate PCR. The purified libraries were quantified using a Qubit 3.0 fluorometer, sized with a Bioanalyzer 2100, and then quantified again using the KAPA Library Quantification kit. A separate single-read 150-cycle Illumina NextSeq 550 flow cell was used to sequence each immunoSEQ 96-well plate. In the original analysis: Because only junctional sequences without quality scores were contained in the immunoSEQ output, filtering matching that applied to full-length reads could not be performed. Sequences were annotated with PyIR, a Python wrapper for IgBLAST v1.9, using IMGT germline references to assign V/J genes and CDR3. Reads were filtered out if the reads had weak V/J assignments (E-value above 1e-6), no CDR3, stop codons, out-of-frame junctions, or ambiguous translated residues. V3J clonotypes were defined as sequences sharing an identical inferred V gene, J gene, and CDR3 amino acid sequence. The percentage overlap between two repertoires was calculated by dividing the number of shared unique clonotypes by the size of the smaller repertoire. Three approaches were used to assess repertoire richness: RTK rarefaction, the Chao1 estimator, and Recon v2.1 estimates of unobserved clonotypes. Generation probabilities for all TCRbeta clonotypes obtained by the gDNA method from a handful of donors were computed using OLGA. What TCRdb holds here is the immuneACCESS table cut down to in-frame rearrangements. Part of the clones is not present; checked against another copy, under half of the missing clones reflect an unresolved V gene, and the others are unexplained. From that table come the V and J calls and clone size; the DNA was used to work out D and trimming. The sample table contains more than 900,000 clones; only one count was recorded for 70% to 80% of them. Roughly 0.57% of the sample is in the top ten clones.

This clone was detected a few times. Its antigen remains unidentified. No base quality values were provided; no much bigger clone lies one nucleotide off. The receptor chain draws on TRBV28 and TRBJ2-3; the D gene is perhaps TRBD1 or TRBD2, as each covers 5 bases. Sequenced material: memory CD4+ T cells from PBMCs. The intended sense of this specimen's cell subset or site label: CD45RA-negative fraction. The sequence came from a man aged 18 to 30 in good health. Some clones in this sample may be carry-over from other donors' samples. The CDR3 reads as follows: CASSYGAGGGTDTQYF. The sequenced DNA is TGTGCCAGCAGTTACGGGGCTGGGGGAGGCACAGATACGCAGTATTTT.